This TCR beta chain is from a study of regulatory T cells in long-lasting Graves disease. About the study: Freshly diagnosed Graves' patients had used antithyroid drugs for under 3 months. Study-wide findings and caveats: Patients with persistent disease shared fewer than 3,500 public clonotypes, outpacing the 966 shared by new patients. Gene preferences differed: TRBV28, TRBJ1-2, TRBJ2-5 in persistent cases. Persistent Graves' patients showed less TCR diversity than newly diagnosed ones.

Arm-PCR of CDR3 regions and iRepertoire HTBI primers were used to build TCR beta libraries. One entry per CDR3 protein results from TCRdb running MiXCR on the multiplex PCR reads. The table has some 250,000 distinct CDR3 sequences, roughly 21% seen once. Germline CDR1 is SGHTA and CDR2 is FQGTGA. CDR3 length equals 14 residues. The germline V and J ends were trimmed by 5 bases and 4 bases, with 12 bases remaining between them. This clonotype came up many times. Its antigen is not known. As for time point: newly diagnosed GD, antithyroid drugs for less than 3 months. RNA extracted from PBMCs served as the sequencing template.

This TCR was sampled from a female donor with Graves disease. The chain links TRBV7-3 to TRBJ2-1; D call uncertain. The specimen comprised peripheral blood mononuclear cells (PBMCs), sampled at new diagnosis, from a patient treated with antithyroid drugs. CDR3: CASSPSGLYNEQFF. CDR3 sequence (DNA): TGTGCCAGCAGCCCATCGGGCCTATACAATGAGCAGTTCTTC.